This entry describes one TCR beta chain. The antigen remains undetermined. The data belong to a study of cytomegalovirus exposure and HLA in healthy donors. V dropped 1 base and J dropped 7 bases, with 5 bases sitting between them. There are 10 residues in the CDR3. CDR1 and CDR2 (germline): DFQATT, SNEGSKA (reference sequence). Findings and caveats of the study: The study listed some 160 cytomegalovirus-associated TCR beta chains.

Libraries were prepared by immunoSEQ multiplex PCR; TCRdb keeps only in-frame clonotypes and omits some of them. The sample holds 110,000 to 150,000 clones, 80% to 90% seen once. The receptor comes from a woman younger than 45 in good health and CMV-seropositive. Sequenced: PBMCs. The chain couples TRBV20-1 to TRBJ2-7; D is unresolved. CDR3 nucleotides: TGCAGTGCTAGAGGAGATGAGCAGTACTTC. The encoded protein is CSARGDEQYF.